Following are 24 T cell receptor beta chains from one sample sequenced in a study of T cells in Graves' hyperthyroidism and ophthalmopathy. There were TCR beta CDR3 regions amplified from RNA transcripts. HTBI primers drove first-round RT-PCR of the TCR CDR3. TCRdb re-derived calls from the multiplex PCR reads in MiXCR, one entry per CDR3 protein. The repertoire has under 600,000 distinct CDR3 sequences, around 16% of them found once; the top ten carry under 3.5%. Source material: blood. All receptors come from a woman aged 35 to 49 with Graves' ophthalmopathy.

This clonotype has a count of ten or more. The rearrangement uses TRBV5-1 and TRBJ1-1; tentative D call: TRBD1 (5 bases). CDR3 length: 15 amino acids. Deletions cut 4 bases from V and 0 bases from J, with 13 bases between. Germline V CDR1 and CDR2: SGHRS, YFSETQ. The CDR3 protein is CASSTGWGMNTEAFF. As DNA, the CDR3 is TGCGCCAGCAGCACGGGGTGGGGGATGAACACTGAAGCTTTCTTT. The variable domain in full, with the rest retrieved from reference TRBV5-1 and TRBJ1-1, is KAGVTQTPRYLIKTRGQQVTLSCSPISGHRSVSWYQQTPGQGLQFLFEYFSETQRNKGNFPGRFSGRQFSNSRSEMNVSTLELGDSALYLCASSTGWGMNTEAFFGQGTRLTVV.

This chain uses TRBV20-1 with TRBJ1-2, with 11 nucleotides matching TRBD1. The germline gives CDR1 DFQATT, CDR2 SNEGSKA (reference sequence). The CDR3 has 16 residues. With 6 bases clipped from V and 8 bases from J, the junction kept 17 bases outside the gene matches. The CDR3 loop reads CSAEGFSDRGRGGYTF. CDR3 DNA sequence: TGCAGTGCAGAAGGGTTCTCGGACAGGGGGCGAGGAGGCTACACCTTC.

This clonotype was seen many times. This chain joins TRBV20-1 and TRBJ1-2; no firm D call. V was cut by 6 bases and J by 2 bases, with 13 bases left in between. The germline V gene encodes CDR1 DFQATT and CDR2 SNEGSKA (reference sequence). The CDR3 spans 13 residues. CDR3 in amino acids: CSALLPSNYGYTF. CDR3 in DNA: TGCAGTGCGCTCCTACCGTCGAACTATGGCTACACCTTC.

The gene calls are TRBV29-1 and TRBJ2-1; TRBD2 agrees at 14 bases. Germline CDR1 SQVTM, CDR2 ANQGSEA. CDR3 length equals 14 residues. V trimming: 7 bases; J trimming: 9 bases; junction bases outside the gene matches: 8. The CDR3 DNA reads TGCAGCGCCCGCCTGGGACTAGCGGGAGTTGAGCAGTTCTTC. This gives the protein CSARLGLAGVEQFF.

This clonotype was observed many times. The CDR3 reads CASSGGGARETQYF. CDR3 nucleotide sequence: TGTGCCAGCAGTGGCGGGGGGGCTCGAGAGACCCAGTACTTC. This sequence joins TRBV6-1 and TRBJ2-5; 9 bases match TRBD2. CDR1 is MNHNS, CDR2 SASEGT, per germline. After removal of 4 bases from V and 4 bases from J, the junction contained 4 bases not matched to a gene. This CDR3 has 14 amino acids.

The genes are TRBV20-1 and TRBJ2-7; D is unresolved. This CDR3 has 12 residues. Trimming took 3 bases from V and 2 from J, leaving 8 bases between them. Germline loops: CDR1 DFQATT, CDR2 SNEGSKA (reference sequence). The DNA for the CDR3 is TGCAGTGCTAGTCATGCTACCTACGAGCAGTACTTC. As protein: CSASHATYEQYF.

This clonotype was counted at least ten times. V and J are TRBV12-3 or TRBV12-4 and TRBJ2-5; 14 bases map to TRBD2. The CDR3 is made up of 17 amino acids. The ends lost 4 bases at V and 1 base at J; junction bases unmatched: 5. Here the CDR3 DNA reads TGTGCCAGCAGTTCGGGACTAGCGGGGGCGGGCCAAGAGACCCAGTACTTC. It yields the protein CASSSGLAGAGQETQYF.

This rearrangement joins TRBV6-1 to TRBJ1-5; tentative D call: TRBD1 (5 bases). Germline V CDR1 and CDR2: MNHNS, SASEGT. There are 16 residues in the CDR3. V lost 7 bases, J lost 0 bases, and 16 bases lay in between. CDR3 nucleotide sequence: TGTGCCAGCATCGGCACCCCCCAGGGTAGCAATCAGCCCCAGCATTTT. Translating it yields CASIGTPQGSNQPQHF.

The CDR3 is CASSVSTGTGGYGYTF. CDR3 nucleotide sequence: TGTGCCAGTAGTGTATCCACCGGGACAGGGGGCTATGGCTACACCTTC. The V and J genes are TRBV19 and TRBJ1-2; 11 positions match TRBD1. The CDR3 extends over 16 amino acids. The junction had 9 bases not matched to a gene; V was cut back by 5 bases and J by 4 bases. The germline V gene has CDR1 LNHDA and CDR2 SQIVND (reference sequence).

This chain connects TRBV6-6 to TRBJ1-2; D unresolved. Per germline, CDR1 MNHNY and CDR2 SVGAGI (reference sequence). The CDR3 covers 12 residues. Trimming removed 2 bases from V and 5 bases from J, with 6 bases in between. The CDR3 bases are TGTGCCAGCAGTTACGAACGTTATGGCTACACCTTC. Its protein is CASSYERYGYTF.

The rearrangement joins TRBV4-1 to TRBJ2-7; 7 positions match TRBD1. CDR3 length: 15 residues. V lost 0 bases to trimming and J lost 4 bases; unmatched junction nucleotides: 6. Germline loops: CDR1 MGHRA, CDR2 YSYEKL. The chain's CDR3 is CASSQEDRITYEQYF. CDR3 nucleotide sequence: TGCGCCAGCAGCCAAGAGGACAGGATTACGTACGAGCAGTACTTC.

V is TRBV7-9 and J is TRBJ1-4; TRBD1 is a possible D gene (5 bases). This CDR3 spans 15 amino acids. Germline CDR1 and CDR2: SEHNR and FQNEAQ (reference sequence). The V end lost 3 bases, the J end lost 3 bases, and 11 bases lay between the germline ends. CDR3 residues: CASSFTGRSNEKLFF. The CDR3 nucleotides are TGTGCCAGCAGCTTTACGGGGCGATCTAATGAAAAACTGTTTTTT.

The gene calls are TRBV5-1 and TRBJ2-1; 8 positions agree with TRBD2. V shed 1 base, J shed 7 bases, and the junction held 7 bases outside the gene matches. The CDR3 has 15 residues. Germline lookup yields CDR1 SGHRS and CDR2 YFSETQ. As DNA, the CDR3 is TGCGCCAGCAGCTTGTTCCGGGGGGGACTAAATGAGCAGTTCTTC. Residues: CASSLFRGGLNEQFF.

This chain links TRBV29-1 with TRBJ2-1; D gene uncertain. Germline V lookup: CDR1 SQVTM, CDR2 ANQGSEA. The CDR3 runs 12 residues. V gave up 2 bases and J gave up 3 bases, with 5 bases separating them. DNA for the CDR3: TGCAGCGTTGAACAGAGCTACAATGAGCAGTTCTTC. This encodes CSVEQSYNEQFF.

This chain links TRBV19 with TRBJ1-2, with 8 nucleotides matching TRBD1. The CDR3 sequence is 15 residues long. V lost 7 bases to trimming and J lost 4 bases; unmatched junction nucleotides: 11. Per the germline V gene, CDR1 is LNHDA and CDR2 is SQIVND (reference sequence). This CDR3 reads CASNEDRVSVYGYTF. The CDR3 bases are TGTGCCAGTAACGAGGACAGGGTGAGCGTCTATGGCTACACCTTC.

This clonotype was recorded at least ten times. The CDR3 spells CSARTGPNYGYTF. For the CDR3, the DNA is TGCAGTGCACGGACGGGCCCTAACTATGGCTACACCTTC. V gene TRBV20-1 combines with J gene TRBJ1-2; D is undetermined. The CDR3 has 13 residues. V lost 6 bases and J 0 bases, leaving 11 bases between the germline ends. Germline V gives CDR1 DFQATT, CDR2 SNEGSKA (reference sequence).

To note about this clonotype: One junction end does not reproduce the germline sequence, and a read error may be involved. The V gene is TRBV30, the J gene TRBJ2-1; tentative D call: TRBD2 (6 bases). Germline-derived CDR1 and CDR2 are GTSNPN and SVGIG (reference sequence). The CDR3 is 18 amino acids. CDR3 sequence (DNA): TGTGTCTGGAGTGAGGTTGCGCTAGGTAGGAGGGCACACAATGAGCAGTTCTTC. Its protein product is CVWSEVALGRRAHNEQFF.

This clonotype was found a few times. V usage is TRBV5-4 and J usage is TRBJ2-3; 11 bases line up with TRBD2. V lost 4 bases and J lost 2; bases outside the gene matches: 6. CDR1 and CDR2 from the germline V gene are SGHNT and YYREEE (reference sequence). The CDR3 length is 16 residues. The CDR3: CASSMTSGATTDTQYF. The DNA for the CDR3 is TGTGCCAGCAGCATGACTAGCGGGGCCACCACAGATACGCAGTATTTT. Variable domain in full (rest from reference TRBV5-4 and TRBJ2-3): ETGVTQSPTHLIKTRGQQVTLRCSSQSGHNTVSWYQQALGQGPQFIFQYYREEENGRGNFPPRFSGLQFPNYSSELNVNALELDDSALYLCASSMTSGATTDTQYFGPGTRLTVL.

This chain connects TRBV10-1 to TRBJ2-2; no firm D call. This CDR3 comprises 13 residues. Germline V lookup: CDR1 WNHNN, CDR2 SYGVQD (reference sequence). Between the trimmed V and J ends, which lost 5 bases and 7 bases, there was a span of 11 bases. CDR3 in amino acids: CASSSSSDGELFF. In DNA form, the CDR3 reads TGCGCCAGCAGTTCCTCGTCGGACGGGGAGCTGTTTTTT.

At least ten counts were recorded for this clonotype. V and J are TRBV30 and TRBJ2-2; TRBD2 matches at 9 bases. This CDR3 is 16 amino acids long. The germline V gene encodes CDR1 GTSNPN and CDR2 SVGIG (reference sequence). V lost 4 bases and J lost 0; bases outside the gene matches: 6. The CDR3 region has the DNA TGTGCCTGGATTCCCGTAGCGGGGGCGAACACCGGGGAGCTGTTTTTT. Residues: CAWIPVAGANTGELFF.

This clonotype has just a few counts. V is TRBV28 and J is TRBJ1-3; D is undetermined. From germline, CDR1 is MDHEN and CDR2 SYDVKM. This CDR3 comprises 14 residues. Between the trimmed V and J ends, which lost 1 base and 0 bases, there was a span of 4 bases. CDR3 loop: CASSLYISGNTIYF. In DNA form, the CDR3 reads TGTGCCAGCAGTTTATATATCTCTGGAAACACCATATATTTT.

This clonotype has only one observation. The chain carries TRBV14 and TRBJ1-4, with TRBD1 matching over 7 bases. Germline V gene lookup returns CDR1 SGHDN and CDR2 FVKESK. CDR3 length equals 15 residues. V gave up 5 bases and J gave up 3 bases; unmatched junction bases: 6. CDR3 region: CASSNRGAANEKLFF. The DNA for the CDR3 is TGTGCCAGCAGCAACAGGGGAGCAGCTAATGAAAAACTGTTTTTT.

This clonotype was seen many times. V usage is TRBV12-3 or TRBV12-4 and J usage is TRBJ1-2; D call uncertain. Trimming took off 3 bases at V and 4 bases at J, with 9 bases between the two ends. The CDR3 is 13 residues long. In DNA form, the CDR3 reads TGTGCCAGCAGTTTCGGTAACATCTATGGCTACACCTTC. Translated, it gives CASSFGNIYGYTF.

This clonotype has a count of ten or more. The chain carries TRBV18 and TRBJ2-3; 8 positions agree with TRBD2. Trimming at V came to 3 bases and at J to 2 bases, leaving 10 bases not matched to a gene. Germline values: CDR1 KGHSH, CDR2 LQKENI. This CDR3 comprises 17 residues. The CDR3 nucleotides are TGTGCCAGCTCACCGACTAGGACTAGCAGTCCCACAGATACGCAGTATTTT. This translates into CASSPTRTSSPTDTQYF.